The TCR beta chain described here comes from a study of cytomegalovirus exposure and HLA in healthy donors. The PCR was carried out with 60 Vbeta primers and 13 Jbeta primers. Profiling relied on immunoSEQ multiplex PCR, and the TCRdb table lists in-frame clones only, not all of them. The sample has 210,000 or so clones, more than 65% seen once. Germline V gene lookup returns CDR1 KGHSH and CDR2 LQKENI. The trim removed 3 bases at V and 8 bases at J, leaving 14 bases unmatched. The CDR3 is made up of 19 amino acids. J is TRBJ2-1 and V is TRBV18; 15 nucleotides match TRBD2. Material for sequencing was PBMCs. This TCR came from a man between 18 and 35 years old in good health and CMV-seronegative. CDR3 in DNA: TGTGCCAGCTCACCCGTGACAGGGTCTTGGACTAGCGGGAGGGATGAGCAGTTCTTC. As protein: CASSPVTGSWTSGRDEQFF.